This note documents a single TCR beta chain sequence. This entry belongs to a study of blood T cell repertoires in COVID-19. Study information: The samples span acute and convalescent COVID-19 from the United States, Italy and Spain.

The CDR3 runs to 15 residues. CDR1 and CDR2 (germline): LGHDT, YNNKEL (reference sequence). J lost 7 bases, V lost 3 bases, and 11 bases had no gene match. As handled by the study authors: Cell counts per sample came from amplifying reference gene primers. The method was immunoSEQ multiplex PCR; TCRdb's version includes in-frame clones alone and lacks a portion of them. That table supplies the V and J calls and clone size; D and trimming were determined from the DNA. The data show under 50,000 clones, approximately 90% seen once. The rearrangement joins TRBV3-1 (or the pseudogene TRBV3-2) to TRBJ2-5, with 7 bases lining up with TRBD1. This TCR was recovered from a human donor in a cohort sampled during active COVID-19. Sequenced material: peripheral blood. The CDR3 region has the DNA TGTGCCAGCAGCCACTTAAGGACAGGCGAGGGGACCCAGTACTTC. This encodes CASSHLRTGEGTQYF.